The 22 T cell receptor beta chains listed next were all sequenced from one sample in a study of blood T cells in healthy people across ages. For the second PCR, which ran for roughly 6 to 11 cycles, a sample-barcoded 5' primer and a J-beta primer mix were used. TCRdb fed the 5' RACE reads into MiXCR, producing one record per CDR3 protein. The sample has 650,000 to 950,000 distinct CDR3 sequences; around 43% are singletons. Source material: blood. Receptors originate from a man aged 55-75 years in good health.

The CDR3 protein is CASSYDGGVNIQYF. Here the CDR3 DNA reads TGTGCCAGCAGTTACGACGGGGGGGTGAACATTCAGTACTTC. The rearrangement links TRBV6-2 or TRBV6-3 to TRBJ2-4, with 8 bases matching TRBD2. Germline CDR1 is MNHEY and CDR2 is SVGEGT. CDR3 length: 14 residues. J lost 7 bases, V lost 2 bases, and 4 bases had no gene match.

The V and J genes are TRBV5-1 and TRBJ2-7; 8 bases are shared with TRBD1. Unmatched junction bases numbered 4, after V lost 4 bases and J lost 1 base. Germline assignment: CDR1 SGHRS and CDR2 YFSETQ. The CDR3 totals 14 residues. The CDR3 region is CASSIDRGSYEQYF. For the CDR3, the DNA is TGCGCCAGCAGCATCGACAGGGGTTCCTACGAGCAGTACTTC.

This clonotype was detected a few times. V and J are TRBV5-1 and TRBJ2-1; D not certain. The germline V gene encodes CDR1 SGHRS and CDR2 YFSETQ. The CDR3 has 18 residues. The V gene lost 0 bases and the J gene lost 0 bases, with 16 bases spanning the gap. The CDR3 sequence is CASSLDHVPAYSYNEQFF. The CDR3 DNA reads TGCGCCAGCAGCTTGGATCATGTACCGGCTTACTCCTACAATGAGCAGTTCTTC.

The chain recombines TRBV18 with TRBJ2-4, with 9 bases aligning to TRBD1. Germline assignment: CDR1 KGHSH and CDR2 LQKENI. The CDR3 totals 16 residues. V lost 0 bases to trimming and J lost 5 bases; unmatched junction nucleotides: 5. The CDR3: CASSPPGTGTQNIQYF. CDR3 nucleotide sequence: TGTGCCAGCTCACCACCCGGGACAGGGACACAAAACATTCAGTACTTC.

Only a few counts were recorded for this clonotype. The chain links TRBV7-2 to TRBJ2-7; D possibly uses TRBD1 or TRBD2 (5 bases each). The end of the DNA fits TRBJ2-5 better, so the J call may be wrong. CDR3 length: 14 residues. Germline CDR1 SGHTA, CDR2 FQGNSA. CDR3 sequence (DNA): TGTGCCAGCAGCACGGGACGGCTGCGGGAGACCCAGTACTTC. Translating it yields CASSTGRLRETQYF.

This clonotype has a count of ten or more. The genes are TRBV28 and TRBJ2-1; D is perhaps TRBD1 or TRBD2 (5 bases each). V gave up 5 bases and J gave up 3 bases, with 17 bases separating them. The CDR3 sequence is 16 residues long. Germline V CDR1 and CDR2: MDHEN, SYDVKM. The CDR3 reads CASSLPLGAGYNEQFF. The CDR3 DNA reads TGTGCCAGCAGTCTACCCTTAGGGGCGGGCTACAATGAGCAGTTCTTC.

A word on this clonotype: A read error may explain this, as a much larger clone is one base away. This chain links TRBV5-1 with TRBJ2-1; D might be TRBD2 (5 bases). This CDR3 has 17 amino acids. Per the germline V gene, CDR1 is SGHRS and CDR2 is YFSETQ. Trimming left V 2 bases short and J 9 bases short, with 24 bases between. As DNA, the CDR3 is TGCGCCAGCAGCTTTGGCATTGGGTCCGTTCGCGAGGGTGAGCAGTTCTTC. Amino acids: CASSFGIGSVREGEQFF.

This clonotype has more than one count but fewer than ten. V and J are TRBV7-2 and TRBJ2-3; D possibly corresponds to TRBD2 (5 bases). This CDR3 comprises 15 residues. Deletions cut 8 bases from V and 0 bases from J, with 15 bases between. Germline loops: CDR1 SGHTA, CDR2 FQGNSA. This CDR3 is CASGGRTDSTDTQYF. For the CDR3, the DNA is TGTGCCAGCGGCGGACGGACTGATAGCACAGATACGCAGTATTTT.

The chain is built from TRBV29-1 and TRBJ1-1; no reliable D call. CDR3 length: 13 residues. Germline CDR1 is SQVTM and CDR2 is ANQGSEA. The V and J ends lost 5 bases and 8 bases respectively, with 18 bases between them. CDR3 sequence reads: CSVPSAGGGEAFF. In nucleotides, the CDR3 is TGCAGCGTTCCCTCCGCGGGCGGTGGCGAAGCTTTCTTT.

The chain employs TRBV5-1 and TRBJ2-1; 10 bases align to TRBD2. This CDR3 has 15 amino acids. The V gene end was trimmed by 7 bases and the J gene end by 5 bases; junction bases not matched to a gene: 9. Per the germline V gene, CDR1 is SGHRS and CDR2 is YFSETQ. The DNA of the CDR3 is TGCGCCAGCGGCCAGCTAGCGGGGGAGGACAATGAGCAGTTCTTC. This translates into CASGQLAGEDNEQFF.

This rearrangement joins TRBV6-6 to TRBJ2-7, with 8 positions matching TRBD1. The V segment lost 5 bases and the J segment 2 bases; nucleotides outside the gene matches: 8. Looked up from germline, CDR1 is MNHNY and CDR2 is SVGAGI (reference sequence). The CDR3 has 15 amino acids. DNA of the CDR3: TGTGCCAGCAGTATGGACAGGGCGGGAACCTACGAGCAGTACTTC. As protein: CASSMDRAGTYEQYF.

A few counts support this clonotype. This chain connects TRBV25-1 to TRBJ2-6; D is ambiguous. The CDR3 totals 15 residues. The V end lost 1 base, the J end lost 1 base, and 5 bases lay between the germline ends. Germline CDR1 reads MGHDK; CDR2 reads SYGVNS. Here the CDR3 reads CASSELGSGANVLTF. The CDR3 DNA reads TGTGCCAGCAGTGAATTGGGTTCTGGGGCCAACGTCCTGACTTTC.

The gene calls are TRBV10-3 and TRBJ2-7; D possibly uses TRBD1 or TRBD2 (5 bases each). Germline CDR1 and CDR2: ENHRY and SYGVKD. The CDR3 runs to 14 residues. V was pared by 4 bases and J by 3 bases, with 13 bases between. This CDR3 reads CAISAIGAGYEQYF. The CDR3 nucleotides are TGTGCCATCAGTGCAATCGGGGCTGGCTACGAGCAGTACTTC.

The V gene is TRBV27, the J gene TRBJ1-1; the D is unclear. The CDR3 covers 14 residues. The V end was cut by 2 bases, the J end by 5 bases, with 12 bases between. In germline, CDR1 is MNHEY, CDR2 SMNVEV (reference sequence). CDR3 sequence: CASSLSGGQTEAFF. The CDR3 DNA is TGTGCCAGCAGTTTAAGCGGTGGCCAGACTGAAGCTTTCTTT.

This chain connects TRBV7-2 to TRBJ1-2; 9 bases map to TRBD1. Trimming cost V 5 bases and J 4 bases; bases outside gene matches: 8. The CDR3 covers 15 residues. Germline CDR1 SGHTA, CDR2 FQGNSA. CDR3 loop: CASSAQATGGYGYTF. Written as DNA, the CDR3 is TGTGCCAGCAGCGCACAGGCGACAGGGGGCTATGGCTACACCTTC. The variable domain in full, completed from reference TRBV7-2 and TRBJ1-2, reads GAGVSQSPSNKVTEKGKDVELRCDPISGHTALYWYRQSLGQGLEFLIYFQGNSAPDKSGLPSDRFSAERTGGSVSTLTIQRTQQEDSAVYLCASSAQATGGYGYTFGSGTRLTVV.

This chain links TRBV6-2 or TRBV6-3 with TRBJ2-2; D not resolved. This CDR3 comprises 12 residues. The V and J ends lost 2 bases and 12 bases respectively, with 10 bases between them. Per the germline V gene, CDR1 is MNHEY and CDR2 is SVGEGT. For the CDR3, the DNA is TGTGCCAGCAGTTACGCCGGCATTCAGCTGTTTTTT. Translating it yields CASSYAGIQLFF.

The chain recombines TRBV7-2 with TRBJ2-7; 9 positions match TRBD2. The CDR3 has 15 residues. The junction had 5 bases not matched to a gene; V was cut back by 5 bases and J by 0 bases. Germline V gives CDR1 SGHTA, CDR2 FQGNSA. The CDR3 is CASSATSGRSYEQYF. The DNA of the CDR3 is TGTGCCAGCAGCGCCACTAGCGGGCGCTCCTACGAGCAGTACTTC.

This chain joins TRBV30 and TRBJ2-7; no definite D call. This CDR3 has 16 amino acids. CDR1 is GTSNPN, CDR2 SVGIG, per germline (reference sequence). V gave up 2 bases and J gave up 3 bases, with 20 bases separating them. The CDR3 DNA is TGTGCCTGGAGTCCAAGACCACGAGAAACCTACTACGAGCAGTACTTC. Translation: CAWSPRPRETYYEQYF.

This clonotype was counted only a few times. J is TRBJ2-7 and V is TRBV7-2; 9 nucleotides line up with TRBD1. V was clipped by 4 bases and J by 6 bases; unmatched bases: 7. The CDR3 totals 14 residues. Germline V gene sequence: CDR1 SGHTA, CDR2 FQGNSA. The CDR3 sequence is CASSSDRGVSEQYF. In DNA form, the CDR3 reads TGTGCCAGCAGCTCCGACAGGGGGGTCTCCGAGCAGTACTTC. Combining the CDR3 with reference TRBV7-2 and TRBJ2-7 gives the whole variable domain GAGVSQSPSNKVTEKGKDVELRCDPISGHTALYWYRQSLGQGLEFLIYFQGNSAPDKSGLPSDRFSAERTGGSVSTLTIQRTQQEDSAVYLCASSSDRGVSEQYFGPGTRLTVT.

In regard to this clonotype: The junction departs from the called germline gene at one end, perhaps through a read error. V and J are TRBV20-1 and TRBJ2-5, with D perhaps given as TRBD1 or TRBD2 (6 bases each). This CDR3 comprises 14 residues. Germline V CDR1 and CDR2: DFQATT, SNEGSKA (reference sequence). The DNA for the CDR3 is TGCGGTGCTAGAGGACGGGGGCTTCGCGAGACCCAGTACTTC. Translation gives CGARGRGLRETQYF.

This clonotype was seen just once. The chain couples TRBV20-1 to TRBJ2-3, with D perhaps TRBD2 (7 bases). With 3 bases removed from V and 0 bases from J, the gap between germline ends came to 13 bases. Germline CDR1 reads DFQATT; CDR2 reads SNEGSKA (reference sequence). This CDR3 is built from 15 residues. The CDR3 DNA reads TGCAGTGCTAGTTGGGGGGGGCTGAGCACAGATACGCAGTATTTT. Translation: CSASWGGLSTDTQYF.

This chain connects TRBV20-1 to TRBJ2-5; a possible D gene is TRBD1 (6 bases). With 6 bases removed from V and 5 bases from J, the gap between germline ends came to 25 bases. The CDR3 is 16 amino acids. The germline CDR1 and CDR2 sequences are DFQATT and SNEGSKA (reference sequence). The CDR3 is CSATSPRDTVGETQYF. In nucleotides, the CDR3 is TGCAGTGCCACGAGTCCCCGGGACACCGTTGGCGAGACCCAGTACTTC.